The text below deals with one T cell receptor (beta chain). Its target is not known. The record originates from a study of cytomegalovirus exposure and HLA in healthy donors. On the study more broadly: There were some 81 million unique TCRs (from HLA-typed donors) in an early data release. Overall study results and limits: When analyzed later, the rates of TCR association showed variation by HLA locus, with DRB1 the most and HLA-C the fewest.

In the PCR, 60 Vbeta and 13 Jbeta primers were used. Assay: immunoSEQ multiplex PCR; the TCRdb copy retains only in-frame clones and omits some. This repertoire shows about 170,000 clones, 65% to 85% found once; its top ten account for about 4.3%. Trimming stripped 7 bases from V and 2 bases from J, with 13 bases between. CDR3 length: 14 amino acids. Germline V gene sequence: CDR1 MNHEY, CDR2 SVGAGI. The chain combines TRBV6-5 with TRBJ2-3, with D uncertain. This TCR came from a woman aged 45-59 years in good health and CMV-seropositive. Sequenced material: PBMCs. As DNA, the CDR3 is TGTGCCAGCAAAGATGTCACATCCACAGATACGCAGTATTTT. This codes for CASKDVTSTDTQYF.